Listed below are T cell receptor beta chains from one sample, sequenced in a study of shared clonotypes between healthy human individuals. This table comes from immunoSEQ multiplex PCR, and its TCRdb copy is limited to in-frame clones, with some not included. Among millions of clones listed, roughly 92% were seen once. The specimen sequenced was naive CD4+ T cells sorted from blood. These receptors were taken from a man aged 18-30 years in good health. The CDR3 runs from the conserved cysteine through the conserved F or W. The D gene is left open where the match is weak. Clone size is not always given. Where it is, it says once, few, many or a class for expanded clones.

v_call: TRBV11-2
j_call: TRBJ2-5
cdr3_length: 15
d_call: NA
clone_size: NA
cdr3_aa: CASSLGGVWGETQYF
cdr3_nt: TGTGCCAGCAGCTTAGGAGGGGTCTGGGGGGAGACCCAGTACTTC

v_call: TRBV15
j_call: TRBJ2-2
cdr3_length: 15
d_call: NA
clone_size: NA
cdr3_aa: CATSRDEPKTGELFF
cdr3_nt: TGTGCCACCAGCAGAGATGAGCCAAAAACCGGGGAGCTGTTTTTT

v_call: TRBV10-1
j_call: TRBJ2-3
cdr3_length: 15
d_call: NA
clone_size: NA
cdr3_aa: CASSEGGTGTDTQYF
cdr3_nt: TGCGCCAGCAGTGAGGGCGGGACGGGCACAGATACGCAGTATTTT

v_call: TRBV20-1
j_call: TRBJ2-5
cdr3_length: 11
d_call: NA
clone_size: NA
cdr3_aa: CSGTPQETQYF
cdr3_nt: TGCAGTGGGACACCCCAAGAGACCCAGTACTTC

v_call: TRBV4-1
j_call: TRBJ2-6
cdr3_length: 20
d_call: NA
clone_size: few
cdr3_aa: CASSHGQLQRLGGGANVLTF
cdr3_nt: TGCGCCAGCAGCCATGGACAGCTTCAACGCCTGGGTGGTGGGGCCAACGTCCTGACTTTC

v_call: TRBV11-2
j_call: TRBJ2-2
cdr3_length: 15
d_call: TRBD2
clone_size: NA
cdr3_aa: CASSFSAGGSGELFF
cdr3_nt: TGTGCCAGCAGCTTTTCAGCGGGAGGGAGCGGGGAGCTGTTTTTT

v_call: TRBV4-1
j_call: TRBJ1-4
cdr3_length: 13
d_call: NA
clone_size: NA
cdr3_aa: CASSQAKNEKLFF
cdr3_nt: TGCGCCAGCAGCCAAGCAAAAAATGAAAAACTGTTTTTT

v_call: TRBV5-1
j_call: TRBJ2-3
cdr3_length: 16
d_call: NA
clone_size: NA
cdr3_aa: CASSLEGGASTDTQYF
cdr3_nt: TGCGCCAGCAGCTTGGAGGGTGGCGCTAGCACAGATACGCAGTATTTT

v_call: TRBV6-1
j_call: TRBJ2-7
cdr3_length: 15
d_call: TRBD1
clone_size: NA
cdr3_aa: CASSEVGQGGYEQYF
cdr3_nt: TGTGCCAGCAGTGAAGTAGGACAGGGGGGCTACGAGCAGTACTTC

v_call: TRBV5-6
j_call: TRBJ2-3
cdr3_length: 16
d_call: NA
clone_size: NA
cdr3_aa: CASSLLGGKVMDTQYF
cdr3_nt: TGTGCCAGCAGCTTGTTAGGCGGGAAAGTGATGGATACGCAGTATTTT

v_call: TRBV15
j_call: TRBJ2-7
cdr3_length: 14
d_call: TRBD1
clone_size: NA
cdr3_aa: CATSYDREVYEQYF
cdr3_nt: TGTGCCACCAGCTACGACAGGGAAGTCTACGAGCAGTACTTC

v_call: TRBV7-2
j_call: TRBJ2-7
cdr3_length: 14
d_call: NA
clone_size: NA
cdr3_aa: CASSLPVSSYEQYF
cdr3_nt: TGTGCCAGCAGCTTACCAGTCAGCTCCTACGAGCAGTACTTC

v_call: TRBV28
j_call: TRBJ1-5
cdr3_length: 16
d_call: NA
clone_size: NA
cdr3_aa: CASRTASSLGNQPQHF
cdr3_nt: TGTGCCAGCAGGACGGCCTCTTCTTTGGGAAATCAGCCCCAGCATTTT

v_call: TRBV7-2
j_call: TRBJ1-1
cdr3_length: 15
d_call: NA
clone_size: NA
cdr3_aa: CASSLQVGMNTEAFF
cdr3_nt: TGTGCCAGCAGCTTGCAAGTGGGGATGAACACTGAAGCTTTCTTT

v_call: TRBV5-6
j_call: TRBJ2-1
cdr3_length: 16
d_call: TRBD1
clone_size: NA
cdr3_aa: CASSSGRDRAYNEQFF
cdr3_nt: TGTGCCAGCAGTTCCGGTAGGGACAGAGCCTACAATGAGCAGTTCTTC

v_call: TRBV5-1
j_call: TRBJ2-1
cdr3_length: 12
d_call: NA
clone_size: NA
cdr3_aa: CASRSTLNEQFF
cdr3_nt: TGCGCCAGCAGATCCACTCTCAATGAGCAGTTCTTC

v_call: TRBV30
j_call: TRBJ2-3
cdr3_length: 15
d_call: TRBD2
clone_size: once
cdr3_aa: CAWTNPGLANWKQYF
cdr3_nt: TGTGCCTGGACCAATCCGGGACTAGCGAATTGGAAGCAGTATTTT

v_call: TRBV5-6
j_call: TRBJ2-5
cdr3_length: 13
d_call: NA
clone_size: NA
cdr3_aa: CASSLAGQTTQYF
cdr3_nt: TGTGCCAGCAGCTTGGCCGGACAGACGACCCAGTACTTC

v_call: TRBV25-1
j_call: TRBJ2-3
cdr3_length: 16
d_call: TRBD2
clone_size: NA
cdr3_aa: CASSGSSGGAGDTQYF
cdr3_nt: TGTGCCAGCAGTGGGAGTAGCGGGGGGGCCGGAGATACGCAGTATTTT

v_call: TRBV15
j_call: TRBJ1-3
cdr3_length: 15
d_call: NA
clone_size: NA
cdr3_aa: CATRPSTGSGNTIYF
cdr3_nt: TGTGCCACCAGACCCTCGACAGGCTCTGGAAACACCATATATTTT

v_call: TRBV19
j_call: TRBJ1-1
cdr3_length: 15
d_call: TRBD1
clone_size: NA
cdr3_aa: CASSTGQVLNTEAFF
cdr3_nt: TGTGCCAGTAGTACCGGACAGGTCTTGAACACTGAAGCTTTCTTT

v_call: TRBV7-8
j_call: TRBJ2-5
cdr3_length: 14
d_call: NA
clone_size: NA
cdr3_aa: CASSSIKGGAIGYF
cdr3_nt: TGTGCCAGCAGCTCTATCAAGGGGGGGGCGATTGGGTACTTC

v_call: TRBV4-1
j_call: TRBJ1-1
cdr3_length: 14
d_call: NA
clone_size: NA
cdr3_aa: CASSHTRDNTEAFF
cdr3_nt: TGCGCCAGCAGCCACACCCGGGACAACACTGAAGCTTTCTTT

v_call: TRBV28
j_call: TRBJ2-5
cdr3_length: 15
d_call: NA
clone_size: once
cdr3_aa: CASSIGGRRGETQYF
cdr3_nt: TGTGCCAGCAGCATCGGGGGGCGCCGGGGAGAGACCCAGTACTTC

v_call: TRBV19
j_call: TRBJ2-2
cdr3_length: 13
d_call: NA
clone_size: NA
cdr3_aa: CATTTGLASQLFF
cdr3_nt: TGTGCCACCACGACAGGATTGGCGTCACAGCTGTTTTTT

v_call: TRBV5-1
j_call: TRBJ1-4
cdr3_length: 13
d_call: NA
clone_size: NA
cdr3_aa: CASRTGEQEKLFF
cdr3_nt: TGCGCCAGCAGAACTGGGGAGCAAGAAAAACTGTTTTTT

v_call: TRBV29-1
j_call: TRBJ2-7
cdr3_length: 12
d_call: NA
clone_size: NA
cdr3_aa: CSVELLSYEQYF
cdr3_nt: TGCAGCGTTGAACTACTCTCCTACGAGCAGTACTTC

v_call: TRBV18
j_call: TRBJ1-1
cdr3_length: 13
d_call: NA
clone_size: once
cdr3_aa: CASSPRVSTEAFF
cdr3_nt: TGTGCCAGCTCACCACGAGTGAGCACTGAAGCTTTCTTT

v_call: TRBV6-5
j_call: TRBJ1-1
cdr3_length: 12
d_call: NA
clone_size: NA
cdr3_aa: CASSTGNRTAFF
cdr3_nt: TGTGCCAGCAGTACAGGGAACCGCACAGCTTTCTTT

v_call: TRBV7-9
j_call: TRBJ2-7
cdr3_length: 14
d_call: TRBD1
clone_size: NA
cdr3_aa: CASSLDRGSYEQYF
cdr3_nt: TGTGCCAGCAGCCTCGACAGGGGAAGCTACGAGCAGTACTTC

v_call: TRBV11-2
j_call: TRBJ2-7
cdr3_length: 16
d_call: NA
clone_size: NA
cdr3_aa: CASSLVRDSYRGEQYF
cdr3_nt: TGTGCCAGCAGCTTAGTGCGAGACAGCTACCGGGGCGAGCAGTACTTC

v_call: TRBV6-5
j_call: TRBJ1-2
cdr3_length: 14
d_call: NA
clone_size: NA
cdr3_aa: CASHGQGSNYGYTF
cdr3_nt: TGTGCCAGCCATGGGCAGGGTAGTAACTATGGCTACACCTTC

v_call: TRBV10-1
j_call: TRBJ2-1
cdr3_length: 13
d_call: NA
clone_size: NA
cdr3_aa: CASSESQADEQFF
cdr3_nt: TGCGCCAGCAGTGAGTCCCAGGCAGATGAGCAGTTCTTC

v_call: TRBV5-1
j_call: TRBJ2-5
cdr3_length: 12
d_call: TRBD2
clone_size: NA
cdr3_aa: CASGLAQETQYF
cdr3_nt: TGCGCCAGCGGACTAGCCCAAGAGACCCAGTACTTC

v_call: TRBV7-2
j_call: TRBJ1-1
cdr3_length: 13
d_call: NA
clone_size: once
cdr3_aa: CASSLEINTEAFF
cdr3_nt: TGTGCCAGCAGCTTAGAGATTAACACTGAAGCTTTCTTT

v_call: TRBV4-2
j_call: TRBJ2-1
cdr3_length: 15
d_call: TRBD1
clone_size: NA
cdr3_aa: CASSRRDSSYNEQFF
cdr3_nt: TGTGCCAGCAGCCGACGGGACAGCTCCTACAATGAGCAGTTCTTC

v_call: TRBV5-1
j_call: TRBJ1-1
cdr3_length: 14
d_call: TRBD1
clone_size: NA
cdr3_aa: CASTPTGGFPEAFF
cdr3_nt: TGCGCCAGTACGCCGACAGGGGGTTTTCCTGAAGCTTTCTTT

v_call: TRBV14
j_call: TRBJ2-5
cdr3_length: 15
d_call: NA
clone_size: once
cdr3_aa: CASSQAYGTQETQYF
cdr3_nt: TGTGCCAGCAGCCAAGCCTACGGGACCCAAGAGACCCAGTACTTC

v_call: TRBV7-9
j_call: TRBJ1-1
cdr3_length: 14
d_call: NA
clone_size: NA
cdr3_aa: CASSPGLENTEAFF
cdr3_nt: TGTGCCAGCAGCCCCGGACTGGAGAACACTGAAGCTTTCTTT

v_call: TRBV4-3
j_call: TRBJ2-5
cdr3_length: 17
d_call: TRBD2
clone_size: NA
cdr3_aa: CASSQDAGGGLVETQYF
cdr3_nt: TGCGCCAGCAGCCAAGATGCGGGAGGAGGTCTGGTGGAGACCCAGTACTTC

v_call: TRBV25-1
j_call: TRBJ2-6
cdr3_length: 16
d_call: NA
clone_size: NA
cdr3_aa: CASSEYGNAGANVLTF
cdr3_nt: TGTGCCAGCAGTGAATATGGTAACGCTGGGGCCAACGTCCTGACTTTC

v_call: TRBV7-6
j_call: TRBJ2-1
cdr3_length: 15
d_call: NA
clone_size: once
cdr3_aa: CASSPRASDYNEQFF
cdr3_nt: TGTGCCAGCAGCCCGCGGGCTAGCGACTACAATGAGCAGTTCTTC

v_call: TRBV5-1
j_call: TRBJ1-2
cdr3_length: 14
d_call: NA
clone_size: NA
cdr3_aa: CASSPGDIYSGYTF
cdr3_nt: TGCGCCAGCAGCCCAGGGGACATATATAGTGGCTACACCTTC

v_call: TRBV5-4
j_call: TRBJ2-5
cdr3_length: 16
d_call: NA
clone_size: NA
cdr3_aa: CASSPALEIFGETQYF
cdr3_nt: TGTGCCAGCAGCCCGGCCCTGGAGATTTTCGGGGAGACCCAGTACTTC

v_call: TRBV30
j_call: TRBJ2-3
cdr3_length: 13
d_call: NA
clone_size: NA
cdr3_aa: CACTGGSTDTQYF
cdr3_nt: TGTGCCTGCACGGGGGGCTCTACAGATACGCAGTATTTT

v_call: TRBV11-1
j_call: TRBJ2-7
cdr3_length: 15
d_call: TRBD2
clone_size: NA
cdr3_aa: CASSLSTGTSQEQYF
cdr3_nt: TGTGCCAGCAGCTTGTCTACCGGGACTAGTCAAGAGCAGTACTTC

v_call: TRBV9
j_call: TRBJ2-3
cdr3_length: 16
d_call: TRBD2
clone_size: NA
cdr3_aa: CASSVSSGRATDTQYF
cdr3_nt: TGTGCCAGCAGCGTGTCTAGCGGGAGGGCCACAGATACGCAGTATTTT

v_call: TRBV7-8
j_call: TRBJ1-2
cdr3_length: 15
d_call: TRBD1
clone_size: NA
cdr3_aa: CASSPRTGPPEGYTF
cdr3_nt: TGTGCCAGCAGCCCTCGGACAGGCCCGCCGGAGGGCTACACCTTC

v_call: TRBV6-1
j_call: TRBJ2-1
cdr3_length: 14
d_call: TRBD2
clone_size: NA
cdr3_aa: CASNQGLVVPEQFF
cdr3_nt: TGTGCCAGCAATCAAGGACTAGTGGTTCCTGAGCAGTTCTTC

v_call: TRBV5-1
j_call: TRBJ2-2
cdr3_length: 13
d_call: NA
clone_size: NA
cdr3_aa: CASSRLGTGELFF
cdr3_nt: TGCGCCAGCAGCCGCCTGGGGACCGGGGAGCTGTTTTTT